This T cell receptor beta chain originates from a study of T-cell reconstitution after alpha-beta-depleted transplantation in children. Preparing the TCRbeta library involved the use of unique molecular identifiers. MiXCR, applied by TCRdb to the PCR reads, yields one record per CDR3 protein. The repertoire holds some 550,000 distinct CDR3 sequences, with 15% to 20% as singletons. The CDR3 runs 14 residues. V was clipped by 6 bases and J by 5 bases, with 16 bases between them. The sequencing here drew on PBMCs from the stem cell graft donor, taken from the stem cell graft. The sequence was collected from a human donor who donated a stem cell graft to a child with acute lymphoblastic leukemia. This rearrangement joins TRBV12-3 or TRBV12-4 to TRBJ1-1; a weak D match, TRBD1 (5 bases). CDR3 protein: CASSTPGTGTEAFF. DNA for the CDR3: TGTGCCAGCAGCACCCCGGGGACGGGGACTGAAGCTTTCTTT.